This T cell receptor beta chain was sequenced for a study of shared clonotypes between healthy human individuals. The wider study: Each donor had three CD4 naive, three CD4 memory, two CD8 naive and one CD8 memory plate.

This clone was detected only a few times. Germline CDR1 and CDR2: SQVTM and ANQGSEA. The CDR3 sequence is 16 residues long. Trimming removed 4 bases from V and 6 bases from J, with 24 bases in between. TCRdb's table, derived via immunoSEQ multiplex PCR, lists solely in-frame clones and lacks some. The sample includes around 2.5 million clones, over 85% seen only once; the top ten take 0.35% to 0.45%. The sequenced sample was naive CD4+ T cells from PBMCs. The subset was: CD45RA+ positively selected. The sequence came from a man aged 18 to 29 in good health. Some clones in this sample may be carry-over from other donors' samples. The chain uses TRBV29-1 and TRBJ1-1; D may be TRBD1 (6 bases). The CDR3, as DNA: TGCAGCGTTGTTTCCCCTCGGGAATGGACAGCCCCTGAAGCTTTCTTT. Amino acids: CSVVSPREWTAPEAFF.